The clone carrying this T cell receptor beta chain was recorded at least ten times. As yet, its antigen is unknown. The sample comes from a study of CD8 T cells in ankylosing spondylitis. Looked up from germline, CDR1 is DFQATT and CDR2 is SNEGSKA (reference sequence). V shed 5 bases and J shed 0 bases, with 8 bases lying between them. The CDR3 has 12 amino acids. TCRdb reprocessed the 5' RACE reads with MiXCR, giving one entry per CDR3 protein. The data show more than 250,000 distinct CDR3 sequences, 11% seen once. Study observations and caveats: There was reportedly significant enrichment of clones that were disease-linked in matched ankylosing spondylitis synovial fluid. Among TCR beta sequences, a motif of roughly 8 highly homologous variants appeared characteristic of ankylosing spondylitis blood. Relatively rare in peripheral blood, disease-linked clones were also CD8+. Earlier reports found some motif variants in synovial fluid and blood in reactive arthritis.

Sequenced input: blood, either unsorted or a sorted T cell fraction (not recorded which). The TCR comes from a female donor with ankylosing spondylitis or in good health (not recorded which). The chain links TRBV20-1 to TRBJ2-7, with D perhaps matching TRBD2 (5 bases). CDR3 loop: CSAERSSYEQYF. CDR3 nucleotides: TGCAGTGCTGAGCGGAGCTCCTACGAGCAGTACTTC.